These T cell receptor beta chains were read from a single sample in a study of technical replicates of blood from a handful of donors. Method: immunoSEQ multiplex PCR; TCRdb's copy keeps in-frame clones and lacks some. The data show more than 75,000 clones, just over 85% seen once. The sample was PBMCs. Every receptor here comes from a human donor in good health. Some clones in this sample may be carry-over from other donors' samples. Each CDR3 is given with its conserved first and last residue. Some rows mark clone size as missing; the rest say once, few, many or name a class of expanded clone.

>TRBV7-9|NA|TRBJ1-4
CASSRGDSNEKLFF
>TRBV7-9|NA|TRBJ1-1
CASSFGTGRGTEAFF
>TRBV27|NA|TRBJ2-5
CASSKVGSLGGGRETQYF
>TRBV5-1|NA|TRBJ1-1
CASSLGGQNTEAFF
>TRBV5-4|NA|TRBJ2-3
CASSFRSRHTDTQYF
>TRBV18|NA|TRBJ1-3
CASSPPSSSGNTIYF
>TRBV19|NA|TRBJ1-2
CASSIEGDYGYTF
>TRBV7-8|NA|TRBJ2-3
CASSPLAGVDTQYF
>TRBV4-1|NA|TRBJ2-7
CASSQTPTGVAYEQYF
>TRBV10-3|NA|TRBJ2-7
CAISRSGGWYEQYF
>TRBV18|NA|TRBJ1-5
CASSLGTGGGQPQHF
>TRBV2|NA|TRBJ1-5
CASTGQFSNQPQHF
>TRBV7-3|NA|TRBJ2-2
CASSRSGGQGTGELFF
>TRBV4-1|NA|TRBJ2-7
CASSQGGNYEQYF
>TRBV28|NA|TRBJ1-2
CASSMRGQAPLNFGYTF
>TRBV7-2|NA|TRBJ2-7
CASSSRRAYEQYF
>TRBV5-5|NA|TRBJ1-4
CASSQRPGQGAGEKLFF
>TRBV4-2|NA|TRBJ2-6
CASSPGGTGFSGANVLTF
>TRBV4-1|NA|TRBJ2-3
CASSLGGRAVDTQYF
>TRBV5-1|NA|TRBJ2-1
CASSLAPSGGIGVNEQFF
>TRBV27|NA|TRBJ2-3
CASTRDTTDTQYF
>TRBV4-2|NA|TRBJ2-7
CASSQDRTDEQYF
>TRBV7-3|once|TRBJ1-1
CASSSQGHRNTEAFF
>TRBV12-5|NA|TRBJ1-2
CASGLVSWDRGRNYGYTF
>TRBV9|NA|TRBJ2-5
CASSVGLGGTQETQYF
>TRBV6-5|NA|TRBJ1-5
CASSYRLSNQPQHF
>TRBV5-1|NA|TRBJ2-6
CASSSKDNSGANVLTF
>TRBV27|NA|TRBJ1-2
CASSLAGLTYGYTF
>TRBV5-1|NA|TRBJ1-2
CASSLVGALTYTF
>TRBV7-6|few|TRBJ1-1
CASSLAQNTEAFF
>TRBV4-1|NA|TRBJ1-5
CASSLQRWSNQPQHF
>TRBV7-9|NA|TRBJ1-1
CASSLTGVTEAFF
>TRBV7-2|NA|TRBJ2-7
CASSLHSGEIYEQYF
>TRBV21-1|NA|TRBJ2-7
CASSKGDRPVHEQYF
>TRBV4-2|NA|TRBJ2-5
CASSLTRKETQYF
>TRBV11-2|NA|TRBJ1-5
CASSLVGDQPQHF
>TRBV15|NA|TRBJ2-3
CATSRDSTGQDTQYF
>TRBV7-9|NA|TRBJ2-1
CASSSLGYEQFF
>TRBV19|NA|TRBJ2-1
CASTIAGTSYNEQFF
>TRBV7-2|once|TRBJ2-2
CASSLTRLAGANTGELFF
>TRBV6-4|once|TRBJ2-3
CASSDGSGGATDTQYF
>TRBV4-2|NA|TRBJ2-3
CASSQGQGSTDTQYF
>TRBV19|NA|TRBJ2-7
CASKPGTGSSYEQYF
>TRBV11-2|NA|TRBJ2-2
CASSQGSGTNTGELFF
>TRBV5-8|NA|TRBJ1-1
CASGQTGSTEAFF